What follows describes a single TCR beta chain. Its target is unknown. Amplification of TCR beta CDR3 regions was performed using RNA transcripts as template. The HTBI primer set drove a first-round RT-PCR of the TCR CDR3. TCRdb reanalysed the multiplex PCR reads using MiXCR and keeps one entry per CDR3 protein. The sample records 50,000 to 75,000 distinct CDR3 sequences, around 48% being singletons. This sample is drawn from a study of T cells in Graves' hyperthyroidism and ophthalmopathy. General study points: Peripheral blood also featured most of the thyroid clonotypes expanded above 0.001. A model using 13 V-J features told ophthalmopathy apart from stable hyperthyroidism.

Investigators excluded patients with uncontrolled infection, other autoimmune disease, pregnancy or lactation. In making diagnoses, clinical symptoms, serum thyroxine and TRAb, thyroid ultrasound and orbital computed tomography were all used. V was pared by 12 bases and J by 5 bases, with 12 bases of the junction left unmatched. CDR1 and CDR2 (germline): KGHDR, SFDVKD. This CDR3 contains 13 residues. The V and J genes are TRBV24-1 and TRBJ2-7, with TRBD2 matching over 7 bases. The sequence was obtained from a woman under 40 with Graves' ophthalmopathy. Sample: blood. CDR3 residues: CAPPRRESNEQYF. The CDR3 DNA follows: TGTGCCCCACCACGGCGGGAGTCCAACGAGCAGTACTTC.